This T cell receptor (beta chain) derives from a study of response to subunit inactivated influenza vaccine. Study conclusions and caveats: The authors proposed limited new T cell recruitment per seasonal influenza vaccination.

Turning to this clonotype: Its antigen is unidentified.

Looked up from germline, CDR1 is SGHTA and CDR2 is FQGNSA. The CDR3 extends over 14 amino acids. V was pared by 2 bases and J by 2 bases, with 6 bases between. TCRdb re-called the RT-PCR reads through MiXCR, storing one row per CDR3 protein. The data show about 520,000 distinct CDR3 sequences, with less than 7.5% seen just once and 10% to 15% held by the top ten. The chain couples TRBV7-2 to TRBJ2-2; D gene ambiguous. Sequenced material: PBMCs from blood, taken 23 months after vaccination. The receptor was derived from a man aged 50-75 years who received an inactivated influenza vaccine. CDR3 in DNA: TGTGCCAGCAGCTTACAGTTAAACACCGGGGAGCTGTTTTTT. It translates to CASSLQLNTGELFF. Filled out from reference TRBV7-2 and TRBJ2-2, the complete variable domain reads GAGVSQSPSNKVTEKGKDVELRCDPISGHTALYWYRQSLGQGLEFLIYFQGNSAPDKSGLPSDRFSAERTGGSVSTLTIQRTQQEDSAVYLCASSLQLNTGELFFGEGSRLTVL.